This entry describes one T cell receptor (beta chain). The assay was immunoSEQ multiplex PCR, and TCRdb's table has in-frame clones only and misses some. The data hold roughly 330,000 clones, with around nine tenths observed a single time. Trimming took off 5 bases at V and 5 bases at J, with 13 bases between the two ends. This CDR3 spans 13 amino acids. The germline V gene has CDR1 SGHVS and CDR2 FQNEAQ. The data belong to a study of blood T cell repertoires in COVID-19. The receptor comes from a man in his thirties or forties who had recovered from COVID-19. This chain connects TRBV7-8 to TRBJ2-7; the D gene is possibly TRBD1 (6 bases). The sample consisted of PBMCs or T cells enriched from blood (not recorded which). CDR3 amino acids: CASSLDRLNEQYF. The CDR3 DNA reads TGTGCCAGCAGCCTAGACAGGTTGAACGAGCAGTACTTC.